Reported below is one T cell receptor (beta chain). This clonotype qualifies as medium-sized (0.01 to 0.1%). The specificity of this receptor is unknown. No clone much larger than this one lies a single base away; base qualities are absent. This specimen belongs to a study of T cell repertoires in aging, cancer and after chemotherapy (dated by TCRdb to the late 2010s). About the investigation overall: Six donor age groups were covered, ranging from 30 or younger up to 70 or older, and each group contained at least three individuals. To look at immunoaging and at how T cells reconstitute after chemotherapy, the study profiled TCR beta repertoires in peripheral blood from both healthy donors and cancer patients. Alongside fewer than 100 healthy donors serving as a reference group, the cohort included roughly 220 cancer patients, of whom 90 to 94 had hematological cancers and around 120 had solid cancers. In total, the full dataset held millions of TCR reads. Control TCR repertoires from healthy donors were recorded across several months to years, and re-sampling revealed clear clonal overlap. What the work shows at the level of the full study, not this receptor alone: An increase in median generation probability over the chemotherapy interval was observed in both cancer cohorts, suggesting that the repertoire was reconstituted through rebound thymic output. It was noted by the authors that conclusions about immunological memory after chemotherapy cannot be drawn from the repertoire data. In healthy donors, the decline in TCR diversity with age was mainly explained by loss of richness, whereas in cancer patients loss of evenness was also found to contribute. Compared with age-matched healthy donors, untreated patients with hematological or solid cancers had significantly lower TCR diversity and higher clonality in blood.

Using a mixed TRB-A/B primer pool, multiplex touch-down PCR amplified rearranged TRB sequences covering the V, D and J segments. Illumina adapters and sample indices were added to the amplicons in two consecutive PCR reactions performed with Phusion HS II polymerase. After gel purification with the NucleoSpin Gel and PCR Clean-up kit, the amplicons were checked using Qubit and an Agilent 2100 Bioanalyzer. Sequencing of libraries was carried out on an Illumina MiSeq in 600-cycle, single-indexed, paired-end runs. Turning to the authors' computational methods: TRB sequences were processed with MiXCR versions 2.12 and 3.0.5. A clone was defined as each unique CDR3 nucleotide sequence, and only productive sequences supported by at least two reads were kept. The repertoire metrics were Shannon diversity, evenness, clonality (defined as one minus evenness), and alpha-parameterized diversity profiles covering alpha 0 to 5. Generation probabilities of clones in paired pre- and post-chemotherapy samples were computed with the IGoR algorithm. The public sequencing data were trimmed at Q25 with fastp and processed into clonotypes with MiXCR by TCRdb, which kept only in-frame beta chains. Identical CDR3 protein sequences are pooled into one entry, listed with their most common genes and DNA. The V and J calls here are based on TCRdb, not the publication. This sample lists about 7,100 distinct CDR3 sequences; around two fifths were detected once. The biggest ten clones account for 5% of the sample.

The CDR3, cysteine through phenylalanine, is 14 amino acids long. The DNA shown is the 42-base CDR3, in frame from base 1. Clipping removes 0 bases from V and 6 bases from J, with 4 as the unmatched junction base count. Reading the germline V gene gives CDR1 SQVTM and CDR2 ANQGSEA. Genomic DNA extracted from peripheral blood, rather than sorted cells or RNA, was used as the source for amplification of TCR beta rearrangements. The sequenced material came from blood. This clonotype was obtained from a human donor in good health. Recombination connected TRBV29-1 to TRBJ1-2; TRBD1 fits 10 bases in the junction. The nucleotides are TGCAGCGTTGAAGAAGGGACAGGGGAAGATGGCTACACCTTC. Translation gives CSVEEGTGEDGYTF.